This entry concerns a single T cell receptor (beta chain). Its antigen is still unknown. This entry is derived from a study of CD8 T cells in ankylosing spondylitis. General observations from the study: The study identified a TCR beta motif of several highly homologous variants that appeared characteristic of ankylosing spondylitis blood.

Each CDR3 protein is one row after TCRdb ran MiXCR on the 5' RACE reads. This table has roughly 490,000 distinct CDR3 sequences, about 5% appearing once. The sequenced sample was blood, either unsorted or a sorted T cell fraction (not recorded which). The sequence came from a male donor with ankylosing spondylitis.

The CDR3 region has the DNA TGTGCCAGCAGCCCGTCCGGGAGATTTGGGGCGGGACTAGCCTCGGATACGCAGTATTTT. It yields the protein CASSPSGRFGAGLASDTQYF. This chain uses TRBV11-2 with TRBJ2-3; 9 bases are shared with TRBD2. V shed 5 bases and J 6 bases; nucleotides not matched to a gene: 24. Germline V gene data show CDR1 as SGHAT and CDR2 as FQNNGV. The CDR3 length is 20 residues. Supplemented by reference TRBV11-2 and TRBJ2-3, the full variable domain reads EAGVAQSPRYKIIEKRQSVAFWCNPISGHATLYWYQQILGQGPKLLIQFQNNGVVDDSQLPKDRFSAERLKGVDSTLKIQPAKLEDSAVYLCASSPSGRFGAGLASDTQYFGPGTRLTVL.